What follows are 7 T cell receptor beta chains derived from one specimen sequenced in a study of T-cell memory formation after mild COVID-19. MiXCR was run by TCRdb on the 5' RACE reads, yielding one entry per CDR3 protein. The sample has some 290,000 distinct CDR3 sequences, roughly 15% seen once; the top ten hold roughly 25%. Sequencing was performed on PBMCs or a T cell subset sorted from them (not recorded which). These receptors came from a young man who had mild COVID-19 (a few samples of this study predate the infection). Cell type and time point are not known.

This clonotype occurred a few times. The genes are TRBV11-2 and TRBJ2-3; unclear D gene. V lost 5 bases and J 6 bases, leaving 9 bases between the germline ends. The CDR3 sequence is 12 residues long. CDR1 and CDR2 (germline): SGHAT, FQNNGV. CDR3 bases: TGTGCCAGCAGCCAGCTGAGGGATACGCAGTATTTT. Residues: CASSQLRDTQYF.

The chain couples TRBV9 to TRBJ2-7, with 7 bases aligning to TRBD1. The CDR3 totals 15 residues. Germline-derived CDR1 and CDR2 are SGDLS and YYNGEE. Germline trimming cut 0 bases from V and 4 bases from J; bases unmatched to any gene: 7. The CDR3 DNA reads as TGTGCCAGCAGCGTAGAAGGGGACAGAGTATACGAGCAGTACGTC. Amino acid sequence: CASSVEGDRVYEQYV.

The chain's CDR3 is CASSELGPLYEQYF. The CDR3 DNA reads TGTGCCAGCAGTGAATTGGGACCCCTCTACGAGCAGTACTTC. The chain links TRBV2 to TRBJ2-7, with D tentatively TRBD1 or TRBD2 (5 bases each). This CDR3 is 14 amino acids long. V dropped 2 bases and J dropped 3 bases, with 11 bases sitting between them. CDR1 and CDR2 from the germline V gene are SNHLY and FYNNEI.

V is TRBV7-2 and J is TRBJ2-5, with D possibly matching TRBD1 (5 bases). CDR3 length: 15 residues. Deletions cut 6 bases from V and 7 bases from J, with 21 bases between. Germline CDR1 reads SGHTA; CDR2 reads FQGNSA. Written as DNA, the CDR3 is TGTGCCAGCAGTCAGGAGCAGGGCTTGTTCGGGACCCAGTACTTC. Residues: CASSQEQGLFGTQYF.

This chain uses TRBV3-1 with TRBJ1-1; no reliable D call. CDR1 LGHDT and CDR2 YNNKEL come from the germline V gene (reference sequence). Trimming took 4 bases from V and 3 from J, leaving 12 bases between them. CDR3 length: 14 amino acids. CDR3 sequence reads: CASSPPNLYTEAFF. CDR3 in DNA: TGTGCCAGCAGCCCCCCCAACTTATACACTGAAGCTTTCTTT.

This clonotype was detected a few times. This sequence joins TRBV4-2 and TRBJ1-2, with D unclear. This CDR3 has 16 residues. CDR1 and CDR2 from the germline V gene are LGHNA and YNFKEQ. V lost 2 bases and J lost 9, with 22 bases in between. The CDR3 loop is CASSQHMGRWLYSYTF. CDR3 nucleotide sequence: TGTGCCAGCAGCCAACATATGGGCCGGTGGCTTTACAGCTACACCTTC.

This sequence joins TRBV11-2 and TRBJ2-1; D is possibly TRBD1 or TRBD2 (6 bases each). Germline values: CDR1 SGHAT, CDR2 FQNNGV. V lost 5 bases to trimming and J lost 8 bases, with 22 bases between them. The CDR3 is 16 amino acids. CDR3 coding DNA: TGTGCCAGCAGCCCCTTGGGGGGCCGGAGCTTTTATGAGCAGTTCTTC. Protein: CASSPLGGRSFYEQFF.